Below, one T cell receptor (beta chain) is given with its context. The record originates from a study of blood T cell repertoires in COVID-19. J was trimmed by 2 bases and V by 3 bases; bases with no gene match: 0. The CDR3 runs 14 residues. Germline V CDR1 and CDR2: SEHNR, FQNEAQ (reference sequence). Profiled with immunoSEQ multiplex PCR; TCRdb holds only in-frame clones, not every one. There are some 75,000 clones in the sample; around nine tenths occur only once, and roughly 2.7% lies in the top ten. The rearrangement links TRBV7-9 to TRBJ1-3, with 8 bases fitting TRBD1. The sequence came from a man aged 70 or older with active or convalescent COVID-19. The sequenced sample consisted of peripheral blood. DNA for the CDR3: TGTGCCAGCAGCTTGGACAGGGCTGGAAACACCATATATTTT. Translation gives CASSLDRAGNTIYF.